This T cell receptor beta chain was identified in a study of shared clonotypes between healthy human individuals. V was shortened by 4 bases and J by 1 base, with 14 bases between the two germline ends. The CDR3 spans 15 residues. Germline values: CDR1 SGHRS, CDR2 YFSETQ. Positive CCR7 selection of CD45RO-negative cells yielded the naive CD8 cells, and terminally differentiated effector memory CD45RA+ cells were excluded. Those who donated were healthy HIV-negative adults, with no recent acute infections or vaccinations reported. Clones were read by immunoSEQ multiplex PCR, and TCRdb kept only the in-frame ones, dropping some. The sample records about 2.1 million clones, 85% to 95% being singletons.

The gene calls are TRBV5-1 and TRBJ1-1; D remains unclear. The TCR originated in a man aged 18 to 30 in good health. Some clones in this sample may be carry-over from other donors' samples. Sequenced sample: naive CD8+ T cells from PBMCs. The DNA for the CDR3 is TGCGCCAGCAGCGGTCCGGAATGGGAGAACACTGAAGCTTTCTTT. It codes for CASSGPEWENTEAFF.